This record looks at one TCR beta chain sequence and its context. Antigen: not known. The study's library attached unique molecular identifiers to single cDNA molecules. In the authors' methods: From around 20,000 to 690,000 TCRs were found per sample, with a median of about 96,000. TCRdb redid the calling of the 5' RACE reads with MiXCR, one entry per CDR3 protein. TCRdb, not the authors, supplied the V and J calls. The sample comprises tens of thousands of distinct CDR3 sequences, 15% of which are singletons, and about 6.5% rests with the top ten. The source of the sample is a study of human T cells and chemical hapten exposure. Study background: Small differences in pooled library volume mainly drove the variation in TCR yields per sample.

Broader study findings: TCRs above 1 in 1000 frequency did not change with DPC sensitization.

Total RNA was isolated from whole blood that had not been fractionated. In germline, CDR1 is SGDLS, CDR2 YYNGEE. This CDR3 is 12 amino acids long. The V end was cut by 5 bases, the J end by 6 bases, with 10 bases between. The clonotype originates from a female donor in good health. This sequence joins TRBV9 and TRBJ2-3; the D is unclear. The CDR3 is CASSDLRDTQYF. The DNA of the CDR3 is TGTGCCAGCAGTGATTTGAGGGATACGCAGTATTTT.